Described below is a single T cell receptor beta chain sequence and its context. Its specificity is unknown. One entry per CDR3 protein, called by TCRdb with MiXCR from the reads. The sample has approximately 730,000 distinct CDR3 sequences, 25% to 35% seen once. The entry originates in a study of T cell repertoires in cytomegalovirus infection. About the research overall: Well-studied HLA-B-restricted CMV epitopes were used in the study alongside recently identified HLA-C-restricted ones. An indication of both CMV infection and matching HLA type came from public TCR beta signatures.

Whole-study findings and limits: HLA-C-restricted TCR beta clonotypes specific for CMV led the ex vivo response.

The germline CDR1 and CDR2 sequences are MGHRA and YSYEKL. This CDR3 is 17 amino acids long. Trimming stripped 1 base from V and 2 bases from J, with 15 bases between. V usage is TRBV4-1 and J usage is TRBJ1-3; perhaps TRBD1 as D (5 bases). Sequencing was performed on cultured CD8+ T cells from PBMCs, taken from culture after CMV antigen stimulation. The receptor's source is a human donor in good health (CMV status not recorded). Some clones in this sample may be carry-over from other donors' samples. CDR3 in amino acids: CASSQVDGGYAGNTIYF. Written as DNA, the CDR3 is TGCGCCAGCAGCCAAGTCGATGGGGGGTATGCTGGAAACACCATATATTTT.